The 3 T cell receptor beta chains reported below all come from one sample, sequenced in a study of cytomegalovirus exposure and HLA in healthy donors. PCR employed 60 Vbeta and 13 Jbeta primers. Clones were sequenced by immunoSEQ multiplex PCR, and TCRdb holds only the in-frame ones, with some missing. The data show roughly 190,000 clones, roughly 80% seen once. Material: PBMCs. All receptors derive from a young woman in good health and CMV-seronegative.

The rearrangement uses TRBV6-5 and TRBJ2-4, with D possibly matching TRBD2 (5 bases). The CDR3 has 13 amino acids. Trimming removed 7 bases from V and 0 bases from J, with 7 bases in between. Germline CDR1 is MNHEY and CDR2 is SVGAGI. CDR3 coding DNA: TGTGCCAGCATCGGACTAGCCAAAAACATTCAGTACTTC. Residues: CASIGLAKNIQYF.

The chain carries TRBV9 and TRBJ1-2; D perhaps matches TRBD1 (6 bases). Germline V gives CDR1 SGDLS, CDR2 YYNGEE. The CDR3 is made up of 15 amino acids. Between the trimmed V and J ends, which lost 0 bases and 6 bases, there was a span of 15 bases. CDR3 residues: CASSVAIGGAHGYTF. The CDR3 DNA follows: TGTGCCAGCAGCGTAGCGATTGGGGGGGCGCATGGCTACACCTTC.

This clone turned up a few times. The rearrangement uses TRBV19 and TRBJ1-1; 7 positions agree with TRBD1. This CDR3 contains 16 residues. CDR1 is LNHDA and CDR2 is SQIVND in the germline V gene (reference sequence). Losses at the gene ends were 5 bases for V and 0 bases for J; bases not matched to a gene: 9. The CDR3 sequence: CASSPDSDRLNTEAFF. The CDR3 region has the DNA TGTGCCAGTAGTCCCGACTCGGACAGGCTGAACACTGAAGCTTTCTTT.